This T cell receptor beta chain was identified in a study of OX40 agonist ivuxolimab in advanced cancers. Produced via immunoSEQ multiplex PCR; TCRdb's table is partial and in-frame only. Of 65,000 to 95,000 clones listed, about 90% were seen once; the top ten hold roughly 6.9%. Germline CDR1 reads SGHDN; CDR2 reads FVKESK. The CDR3 is 13 residues long. V lost 5 bases to trimming and J lost 2 bases; unmatched junction nucleotides: 2. This rearrangement joins TRBV14 to TRBJ1-2; TRBD1 matches at 7 bases. The sample in question was CD4+ or CD8+ T cells sorted from blood, obtained in a trial of the OX40 agonist ivuxolimab. This receptor was taken from an adult with an advanced solid tumor such as melanoma, head and neck, liver or kidney cancer. The CDR3: CASSSDRNYGYTF. The DNA of the CDR3 is TGTGCCAGCAGCTCGGACAGGAACTATGGCTACACCTTC.